The 30 T cell receptor beta chains given below trace back to one sample, sequenced in a study of blood T cell repertoires in COVID-19. Method: immunoSEQ multiplex PCR; TCRdb's copy keeps in-frame clones and lacks some. The sample records about 81,000 clones, roughly four fifths being singletons. The sample was peripheral blood. The receptors derive from a human donor in a cohort sampled during active COVID-19.

The chain carries TRBV19 and TRBJ2-1, with a possible D match to TRBD1 (7 bases). V dropped 5 bases and J dropped 0 bases, with 14 bases sitting between them. Germline CDR1 is LNHDA and CDR2 is SQIVND (reference sequence). The CDR3 runs 16 residues. The CDR3 here is CASSQHRGGSYNEQFF. CDR3 sequence (DNA): TGTGCCAGTAGTCAGCACAGGGGAGGCTCCTACAATGAGCAGTTCTTC.

The V and J genes are TRBV18 and TRBJ2-7; 12 nucleotides match TRBD2. Trimming at V came to 4 bases and at J to 0 bases, leaving 4 bases not matched to a gene. Germline loops: CDR1 KGHSH, CDR2 LQKENI. The CDR3 has 16 amino acids. The CDR3 DNA reads as TGTGCCAGCTCACGCCGGACTAGCGGGGTCTCCTACGAGCAGTACTTC. Residues: CASSRRTSGVSYEQYF.

The chain is built from TRBV12-3 or TRBV12-4 and TRBJ1-2; D is ambiguous. V was trimmed by 3 bases and J by 8 bases, leaving 13 bases between them. CDR3 size: 13 residues. CDR3 region: CASSFDSSAGYTF. DNA of the CDR3: TGTGCCAGCAGTTTCGACTCATCAGCCGGCTACACCTTC.

This clone was seen a few times. The J gene is TRBJ2-7, the V gene TRBV9, with 7 bases matching TRBD1. Looked up from germline, CDR1 is SGDLS and CDR2 is YYNGEE. The length of the CDR3 is 14 residues. V gave up 4 bases and J gave up 2 bases; unmatched junction bases: 6. The CDR3 DNA follows: TGTGCCAGCAGCCCAGGGACAGTTCCCTACGAGCAGTACTTC. It codes for CASSPGTVPYEQYF.

This chain connects TRBV11-2 to TRBJ1-5; 8 bases are a match to TRBD1. The germline CDR1 and CDR2 sequences are SGHAT and FQNNGV. Germline trimming cut 4 bases from V and 4 bases from J; bases unmatched to any gene: 6. This CDR3 spans 15 amino acids. CDR3 amino acids: CASSSGTGPNQPQHF. CDR3 nucleotides: TGTGCCAGCAGCTCTGGGACAGGACCAAATCAGCCCCAGCATTTT.

V is TRBV9 and J is TRBJ2-3; the match to TRBD2 covers 8 bases. In germline, CDR1 is SGDLS, CDR2 YYNGEE. Trimming cost V 5 bases and J 4 bases; bases outside gene matches: 9. This CDR3 comprises 15 residues. CDR3 DNA: TGTGCCAGCAGTGAGGGGACTAGTCTACCAGATACGCAGTATTTT. It specifies CASSEGTSLPDTQYF. Full variable domain (missing parts from reference TRBV9 and TRBJ2-3): DSGVTQTPKHLITATGQRVTLRCSPRSGDLSVYWYQQSLDQGLQFLIQYYNGEERAKGNILERFSAQQFPDLHSELNLSSLELGDSALYFCASSEGTSLPDTQYFGPGTRLTVL.

This clone appeared a single time. V usage is TRBV6-2 or TRBV6-3 and J usage is TRBJ1-1; perhaps TRBD1 as D (6 bases). CDR1 is MNHEY, CDR2 SVGEGT, per germline. Trimming pared 0 bases from V and 0 bases from J, leaving 11 bases between. This CDR3 has 16 amino acids. The chain's CDR3 is CASSYSFWDMNTEAFF. DNA of the CDR3: TGTGCCAGCAGTTACTCATTTTGGGACATGAACACTGAAGCTTTCTTT.

This chain connects TRBV9 to TRBJ2-3; 7 nucleotides match TRBD2. This CDR3 contains 15 residues. With 3 bases clipped from V and 4 bases from J, the junction kept 8 bases outside the gene matches. Germline V CDR1 and CDR2: SGDLS, YYNGEE. CDR3 in DNA: TGTGCCAGCAGCGCGGGACCCCGGGGGGCAGATACGCAGTATTTT. This encodes CASSAGPRGADTQYF.

The gene calls are TRBV24-1 and TRBJ2-1; 8 bases align to TRBD1. J lost 8 bases, V lost 9 bases, and 8 bases had no gene match. This CDR3 contains 13 residues. Germline V gene data show CDR1 as KGHDR and CDR2 as SFDVKD. CDR3 residues: CATAGGAGHEQFF. In DNA form, the CDR3 reads TGTGCCACCGCAGGGGGCGCGGGCCATGAGCAGTTCTTC.

This chain links TRBV4-1 with TRBJ1-1, with TRBD1 as a possible D gene (5 bases). The CDR3 runs to 14 residues. Trimming removed 0 bases from V and 8 bases from J, with 13 bases in between. The V gene's germline CDR1 is MGHRA and CDR2 YSYEKL. CDR3 region: CASSQDRGGSEAFF. The DNA for the CDR3 is TGCGCCAGCAGCCAAGATCGGGGGGGATCGGAAGCTTTCTTT.

The chain employs TRBV19 and TRBJ2-7, with D uncertain. This CDR3 comprises 11 residues. Germline V CDR1 and CDR2: LNHDA, SQIVND (reference sequence). Trimming took 4 bases from V and 5 from J, leaving 6 bases between them. The DNA for the CDR3 is TGTGCCAGTAGTAATATCCACGAGCAGTACTTC. Amino acids: CASSNIHEQYF. The whole variable domain, filled in from reference TRBV19 and TRBJ2-7, reads DGGITQSPKYLFRKEGQNVTLSCEQNLNHDAMYWYRQDPGQGLRLIYYSQIVNDFQKGDIAEGYSVSREKKESFPLTVTSAQKNPTAFYLCASSNIHEQYFGPGTRLTVT.

The chain uses TRBV27 and TRBJ1-1; D is undetermined. Per the germline V gene, CDR1 is MNHEY and CDR2 is SMNVEV (reference sequence). There are 13 residues in the CDR3. The V end was cut by 5 bases, the J end by 3 bases, with 10 bases between. The CDR3 DNA reads TGTGCCAGCAGTCCCTCGGGGTACACTGAAGCTTTCTTT. Amino acids: CASSPSGYTEAFF.

The chain links TRBV3-1 (or the pseudogene TRBV3-2) to TRBJ1-4, with no clear D. Trimming removed 1 base at V and 5 bases at J, with 8 bases between. Germline-derived CDR1 and CDR2 are LGHDT and YNNKEL (reference sequence). CDR3 length: 14 residues. Written as DNA, the CDR3 is TGTGCCAGCAGCCAAGTCTCGGGGAATGAAAAACTGTTTTTT. Encoded protein: CASSQVSGNEKLFF.

A few counts support this clone. V is TRBV5-8 and J is TRBJ2-7, with a possible D match to TRBD1 (5 bases). Germline V gene data show CDR1 as SGHTS and CDR2 as YDEGEE. This CDR3 is built from 14 residues. Trimming stripped 2 bases from V and 3 bases from J, with 12 bases between. The CDR3 DNA reads as TGTGCCAGCAGCTTACCAGGGTTGGACTACGAGCAGTACTTC. Encoded protein: CASSLPGLDYEQYF.

The V and J genes are TRBV25-1 and TRBJ1-6, with D possibly TRBD1 on 5 matching bases. CDR1 MGHDK and CDR2 SYGVNS come from the germline V gene. V shed 3 bases and J shed 7 bases, with 13 bases lying between them. The CDR3 is 15 residues long. The DNA of the CDR3 is TGTGCCAGCAGTGATACGACAGCGAAAAATTCACCCCTCCACTTT. Translation: CASSDTTAKNSPLHF. Full variable domain (outside the CDR3, taken from reference TRBV25-1 and TRBJ1-6): EADIYQTPRYLVIGTGKKITLECSQTMGHDKMYWYQQDPGMELHLIHYSYGVNSTEKGDLSSESTVSRIRTEHFPLTLESARPSHTSQYLCASSDTTAKNSPLHFGNGTRLTVT.

This clone showed up just once. V and J are TRBV18 and TRBJ2-2; D is undetermined. This CDR3 is 14 amino acids long. The V end lost 3 bases, the J end lost 1 base, and 6 bases lay between the germline ends. From germline, CDR1 is KGHSH and CDR2 LQKENI. CDR3 sequence (DNA): TGTGCCAGCTCACCCGACAAGAACACCGGGGAGCTGTTTTTT. This translates into CASSPDKNTGELFF.

This chain joins TRBV11-3 and TRBJ2-7, with a tentative D call TRBD1 (5 bases). The ends were cut back, 3 bases at V and 3 bases at J, with 9 bases in the middle. The CDR3 runs to 13 residues. Germline CDR1 SGHNT, CDR2 YENEEA. The CDR3 is CASSFRQNYEQYF. CDR3 nucleotide sequence: TGTGCCAGCAGCTTTAGACAGAACTACGAGCAGTACTTC.

The chain couples TRBV7-9 to TRBJ1-1; D is unresolved. From germline, CDR1 is SEHNR and CDR2 FQNEAQ (reference sequence). V lost 5 bases and J lost 11, with 12 bases in between. This CDR3 has 11 residues. The CDR3 loop reads CASSPIGEAFF. CDR3 bases: TGTGCCAGCAGCCCTATCGGTGAGGCTTTCTTT.

CDR3 DNA sequence: TGCGCCAGCAGCTCATCGACTAGCGGCGAGCAGTACTTC. Its translation: CASSSSTSGEQYF. This rearrangement joins TRBV5-1 to TRBJ2-7; TRBD2 matches 9 bases. Per the germline V gene, CDR1 is SGHRS and CDR2 is YFSETQ. The CDR3 contains 13 residues. Trimming removed 3 bases from V and 6 bases from J; junction bases left unmatched: 4.

The V call is TRBV18, the J call TRBJ2-4; D gene ambiguous. Trimming removed 0 bases at V and 6 bases at J, with 15 bases between. This CDR3 has 16 residues. Germline CDR1 is KGHSH and CDR2 is LQKENI. The CDR3 DNA is TGTGCCAGCTCACCACCGGCAGGCGAAAGGCGAAACATTCAGTACTTC. The encoded protein is CASSPPAGERRNIQYF.

This clone has just a few counts. CDR3 protein: CASSRREGAYEQYF. DNA for the CDR3: TGTGCCAGCTCAAGGCGGGAGGGGGCCTACGAGCAGTACTTC. This sequence joins TRBV18 and TRBJ2-7; the match to TRBD2 covers 9 bases. This CDR3 region has 14 residues. Looked up from germline, CDR1 is KGHSH and CDR2 is LQKENI. V trimming: 5 bases; J trimming: 2 bases; junction bases outside the gene matches: 4.

The CDR3: CASSLGRFAGARVTQHF. In nucleotides, the CDR3 is TGTGCCAGCAGCTTAGGCAGGTTCGCGGGGGCACGAGTGACCCAGCATTTT. The V and J genes are TRBV7-8 and TRBJ1-5; TRBD1 is a possible D gene (6 bases). Germline V gene lookup returns CDR1 SGHVS and CDR2 FQNEAQ. The CDR3 is made up of 17 amino acids. V lost 1 base and J 11 bases, leaving 24 bases between the germline ends.

The chain has TRBV2 and TRBJ1-5; no definite D call. Germline-derived CDR1 and CDR2 are SNHLY and FYNNEI. Trimming stripped 4 bases from V and 4 bases from J, with 11 bases between. The CDR3 extends over 14 amino acids. The CDR3 is CASSVTQTNQPQHF. DNA for the CDR3: TGTGCCAGCAGTGTGACACAGACAAATCAGCCCCAGCATTTT.

This clone has just a few counts. The chain combines TRBV4-1 with TRBJ1-2; D might be TRBD1 (6 bases). The CDR3 loop spans 13 amino acids. Germline V gene lookup returns CDR1 MGHRA and CDR2 YSYEKL. Between the trimmed V and J ends, which lost 3 bases and 8 bases, there was a span of 13 bases. DNA of the CDR3: TGCGCCAGCAGCCACGAAAACAGGGAGGGCTACACCTTC. Translated, it gives CASSHENREGYTF.

V and J are TRBV6-5 and TRBJ1-2, with D possibly TRBD1 on 6 matching bases. Germline V gene sequence: CDR1 MNHEY, CDR2 SVGAGI. There are 15 residues in the CDR3. Trimming cost V 4 bases and J 4 bases, with 16 bases left between them. CDR3 sequence reads: CASSSLQGFGYGYTF. The CDR3 DNA is TGTGCCAGCAGTTCGCTCCAGGGGTTCGGCTATGGCTACACCTTC.

The gene calls are TRBV6-4 and TRBJ2-1; D possibly corresponds to TRBD1 (5 bases). The CDR3 has 15 amino acids. V lost 5 bases and J lost 0, with 11 bases in between. The germline gives CDR1 MRHNA, CDR2 SNTAGT. CDR3 amino acids: CASSSGSASYNEQFF. DNA for the CDR3: TGTGCCAGCAGTTCAGGGTCGGCCTCCTACAATGAGCAGTTCTTC.

V usage is TRBV9 and J usage is TRBJ2-5, with TRBD2 matching over 8 bases. The CDR3 totals 14 residues. Germline-derived CDR1 and CDR2 are SGDLS and YYNGEE. J lost 5 bases, V lost 7 bases, and 10 bases had no gene match. The CDR3 DNA follows: TGTGCCAGCGGGGAGTCCGGGAGGGAGGAGACCCAGTACTTC. Protein sequence: CASGESGREETQYF.

V gene TRBV30 combines with J gene TRBJ2-3; 13 nucleotides agree with TRBD2. CDR1 is GTSNPN, CDR2 SVGIG, per germline (reference sequence). J was trimmed by 5 bases and V by 7 bases; bases with no gene match: 6. The CDR3 contains 14 residues. The CDR3 nucleotides read TGTGCCTACCTACTAGCGGGGGGGAAAGATACGCAGTATTTT. Residues: CAYLLAGGKDTQYF.

V is TRBV18 and J is TRBJ2-3, with D possibly being TRBD2 (7 bases). Germline V gene data show CDR1 as KGHSH and CDR2 as LQKENI. The CDR3 length is 17 residues. V lost 1 base and J 1 base, leaving 15 bases between the germline ends. CDR3 sequence (DNA): TGTGCCAGCTCACCACAGGGGGGGCCCATGGGCACAGATACGCAGTATTTT. Translation: CASSPQGGPMGTDTQYF. Combining the CDR3 with reference TRBV18 and TRBJ2-3 gives the whole variable domain NAGVMQNPRHLVRRRGQEARLRCSPMKGHSHVYWYRQLPEEGLKFMVYLQKENIIDESGMPKERFSAEFPKEGPSILRIQQVVRGDSAAYFCASSPQGGPMGTDTQYFGPGTRLTVL.

This clone has only one observation. The chain carries TRBV5-6 and TRBJ1-5, with D possibly TRBD1 on 5 matching bases. Germline assignment: CDR1 SGHDT and CDR2 YYEEEE. With 4 bases removed from V and 2 bases from J, the gap between germline ends came to 19 bases. The CDR3 length is 17 residues. The CDR3 DNA sequence: TGTGCCAGCAGCAAAACGAAAACAGGCGTTGGCAATCAGCCCCAGCATTTT. Translating it yields CASSKTKTGVGNQPQHF.